This paragraph covers one TCR beta chain sequence. The CDR3 sequence is 15 residues long. With 4 bases clipped from V and 2 bases from J, the junction kept 5 bases outside the gene matches. Germline assignment: CDR1 SNHLY and CDR2 FYNNEI. As processed by the authors: Estimation of nucleated cell counts was performed using reference gene primer amplification. Here immunoSEQ multiplex PCR was the method, and the copy in TCRdb shows in-frame clones only, minus some. Clonal size and the V and J genes are those of that table, whereas D and trimming came from the DNA. The sample shows 130,000 or so clones, about 74% of them seen only once. This entry belongs to a study of blood T cell repertoires in COVID-19.

This TCR was recovered from a man in his fifties or sixties with acute or convalescent COVID-19. The chain joins TRBV2 to TRBJ1-1, with 9 nucleotides matching TRBD1. Specimen: peripheral blood. This CDR3 is CASSGTGGSNTEAFF. CDR3 bases: TGTGCCAGCAGTGGAACAGGGGGCTCTAACACTGAAGCTTTCTTT.